This T cell receptor (beta chain) is from a study of CD8 T cells in Susac syndrome. The CDR3 length is 15 residues. V lost 2 bases, J lost 2 bases, and 16 bases lay in between. Germline CDR1 is DFQATT and CDR2 is SNEGSKA (reference sequence). The RNA, 0.5 to 1 ug, was put through reverse transcription using random hexamers. TCRdb reprocessed the immunoSEQ multiplex PCR reads with MiXCR, giving one entry per CDR3 protein. The data hold over 150,000 distinct CDR3 sequences, with 90% to 95% observed a single time. TCR beta from blood CD8+ and CD4+ T cells was sequenced. Sequences were obtained from CD4+ T cells from PBMCs. The genes are TRBV20-1 and TRBJ2-7, with D perhaps matching TRBD2 (6 bases). The TCR was taken from a human donor with multiple sclerosis. CDR3 nucleotides: TGCAGTGCTAGAAGGGCGGGGCTCCAAACCTACGAGCAGTACTTC. It encodes CSARRAGLQTYEQYF.